This T cell receptor beta chain was profiled in a study of OX40 agonist ivuxolimab in advanced cancers. Using immunoSEQ multiplex PCR, the repertoire was profiled, and TCRdb retains in-frame clones only, with some absent. Here the sample spans 45,000 to 65,000 clones, about 81% being singletons. The CDR3 has 21 residues. V lost 7 bases to trimming and J lost 4 bases; unmatched junction nucleotides: 23. Germline lookup yields CDR1 LGHNT and CDR2 FRNRAP. Study-level findings and limits: At doses 0.1 to 3.0 mg/kg, CD4+ and CD8+ clones expanded.

Points on this clone: Its antigen is unidentified.

The clonotype originates from an adult with an advanced solid tumor such as melanoma, head and neck, liver or kidney cancer. This chain joins TRBV12-5 and TRBJ2-3; 13 bases are shared with TRBD2. The sample consisted of CD4+ or CD8+ T cells sorted from blood, taken in a trial of the OX40 agonist ivuxolimab. CDR3 loop: CASALVLPPGLAGNYADTQYF. The CDR3 DNA sequence: TGTGCTAGTGCCCTTGTCCTCCCCCCGGGACTAGCGGGGAACTACGCAGATACGCAGTATTTT.